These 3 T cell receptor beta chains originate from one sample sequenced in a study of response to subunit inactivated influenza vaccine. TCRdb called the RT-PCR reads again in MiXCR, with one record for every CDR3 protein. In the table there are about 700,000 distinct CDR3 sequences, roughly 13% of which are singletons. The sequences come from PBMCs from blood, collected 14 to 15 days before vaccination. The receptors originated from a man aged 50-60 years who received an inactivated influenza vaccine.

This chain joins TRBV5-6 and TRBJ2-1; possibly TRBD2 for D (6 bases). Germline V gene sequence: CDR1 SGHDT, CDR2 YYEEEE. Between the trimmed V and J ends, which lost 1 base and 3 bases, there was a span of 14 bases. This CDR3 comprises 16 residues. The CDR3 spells CASSLNVAVNYNEQFF. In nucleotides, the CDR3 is TGTGCCAGCAGCTTGAATGTAGCGGTAAACTACAATGAGCAGTTCTTC.

CDR3: CSARDLVGEGYGYTF. CDR3 DNA sequence: TGCAGTGCTAGAGATCTTGTAGGGGAAGGCTATGGCTACACCTTC. J is TRBJ1-2 and V is TRBV20-1, with D possibly matching TRBD1 (5 bases). Trimming left V 0 bases short and J 4 bases short, with 15 bases between. In germline, CDR1 is DFQATT, CDR2 SNEGSKA (reference sequence). The CDR3 loop spans 15 amino acids.

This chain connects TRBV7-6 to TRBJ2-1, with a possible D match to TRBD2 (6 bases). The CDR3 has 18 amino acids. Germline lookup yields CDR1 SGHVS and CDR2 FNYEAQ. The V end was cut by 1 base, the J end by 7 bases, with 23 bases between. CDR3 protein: CASSLVLTGRKELNEQFF. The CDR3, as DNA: TGTGCCAGCAGCTTAGTCCTAACCGGGAGAAAGGAGTTAAATGAGCAGTTCTTC.